The rows below give T cell receptor beta chains drawn from one sample of a study of T cell responses to AZD1222 COVID-19 vaccine. Generated by immunoSEQ multiplex PCR, the TCRdb table keeps only in-frame clones and is missing some. The table lists some 100,000 clones, about 90% of them singletons. This specimen was peripheral blood, taken on day 0 of AZD1222 vaccination. Receptors originate from an adult in good health. Each CDR3 is given with its conserved first and last residue. Each record gives: D gene, clone size, J gene, V gene, CDR3 protein, CDR3 DNA. D genes are given only for firm matches. Not all rows give a size; the values are once, few, many and, for expanded clones, a class.

D: -; size: few; J: TRBJ1-1; V: TRBV28; CDR3: CASSPAVSTANTEAFF; DNA: TGTGCCAGCAGCCCCGCCGTTTCGACAGCGAACACTGAAGCTTTCTTT
D: -; size: -; J: TRBJ1-3; V: TRBV28; CDR3: CASSLGTRGNTIYF; DNA: TGTGCCAGCAGTTTAGGGACAAGAGGAAACACCATATATTTT
D: -; size: once; J: TRBJ1-3; V: TRBV29-1; CDR3: CSVGGTADTGNTIYF; DNA: TGCAGCGTCGGGGGGACCGCAGACACTGGAAACACCATATATTTT
D: -; size: few; J: TRBJ1-3; V: TRBV5-1; CDR3: CASSLDWGIGNTIYF; DNA: TGCGCCAGCAGCTTGGATTGGGGGATTGGAAACACCATATATTTT
D: -; size: -; J: TRBJ1-2; V: TRBV9; CDR3: CASSVMDANYGYTF; DNA: TGTGCCAGCAGCGTAATGGACGCTAACTATGGCTACACCTTC
D: TRBD1; size: -; J: TRBJ2-1; V: TRBV6-6; CDR3: CASSRTTGVDPNEQFF; DNA: TGTGCCAGCAGTAGAACGACAGGGGTAGATCCCAATGAGCAGTTCTTC
D: -; size: -; J: TRBJ1-3; V: TRBV5-1; CDR3: CASRGELSSGNTIYF; DNA: TGCGCCAGCAGGGGGGAACTGAGCTCTGGAAACACCATATATTTT
D: -; size: few; J: TRBJ2-2; V: TRBV7-3; CDR3: CASSLNPPPGELFF; DNA: TGTGCCAGCAGCTTAAACCCCCCACCCGGGGAGCTGTTTTTT
D: -; size: -; J: TRBJ2-1; V: TRBV5-4; CDR3: CASSFGGRGNNEQFF; DNA: TGTGCCAGCAGCTTTGGAGGGAGGGGGAACAATGAGCAGTTCTTC
D: -; size: once; J: TRBJ1-2; V: TRBV3-1/TRBV3-2; CDR3: CASSQESVGYTF; DNA: TGTGCCAGCAGCCAAGAATCGGTTGGCTACACCTTC
D: -; size: -; J: TRBJ2-3; V: TRBV18; CDR3: CASSQTSSTDTQYF; DNA: TGTGCCAGCTCACAAACTAGCAGCACAGATACGCAGTATTTT
D: -; size: -; J: TRBJ2-5; V: TRBV5-5; CDR3: CASSLGLQFVRETQYF; DNA: TGTGCCAGCAGCTTGGGCCTCCAATTTGTAAGGGAGACCCAGTACTTC
D: -; size: few; J: TRBJ1-1; V: TRBV6-5; CDR3: CASREGSRPEAFF; DNA: TGTGCCAGCAGGGAGGGGTCGCGTCCTGAAGCTTTCTTT
D: -; size: -; J: TRBJ1-1; V: TRBV11-2; CDR3: CASSLGTETEAFF; DNA: TGTGCCAGCAGCTTAGGGACAGAGACTGAAGCTTTCTTT
D: -; size: -; J: TRBJ1-2; V: TRBV2; CDR3: CASSEQGHGYGYTF; DNA: TGTGCCAGCAGTGAACAGGGGCACGGCTATGGCTACACCTTC
D: TRBD2; size: -; J: TRBJ2-1; V: TRBV15; CDR3: CATSSGTSGRVDEQFF; DNA: TGTGCCACCAGCAGCGGGACTAGCGGGAGGGTTGATGAGCAGTTCTTC
D: -; size: -; J: TRBJ1-1; V: TRBV19; CDR3: CASSWEGQMNTEAFF; DNA: TGTGCCAGTAGTTGGGAAGGGCAGATGAACACTGAAGCTTTCTTT
D: -; size: -; J: TRBJ2-7; V: TRBV5-4; CDR3: CASSLSGLTYEQYF; DNA: TGTGCCAGCAGCTTATCGGGACTGACCTACGAGCAGTACTTC
D: -; size: -; J: TRBJ2-1; V: TRBV12-3/TRBV12-4; CDR3: CASTYRGEQFF; DNA: TGTGCCAGCACCTATCGGGGTGAGCAGTTCTTC
D: -; size: -; J: TRBJ2-1; V: TRBV5-1; CDR3: CASRILGANEQFF; DNA: TGCGCCAGCAGGATACTGGGGGCCAATGAGCAGTTCTTC
D: -; size: -; J: TRBJ2-7; V: TRBV5-8; CDR3: CASRPGQMQGYEQYF; DNA: TGTGCCAGCAGACCAGGACAGATGCAAGGCTACGAGCAGTACTTC
D: -; size: once; J: TRBJ1-6; V: TRBV24-1; CDR3: CATSEGDSPLHF; DNA: TGTGCCACCAGTGAAGGGGATTCACCCCTCCACTTT
D: -; size: few; J: TRBJ1-5; V: TRBV19; CDR3: CASSRGGSYNQPQHF; DNA: TGTGCCAGTAGTCGCGGGGGATCGTACAATCAGCCCCAGCATTTT
D: -; size: few; J: TRBJ1-1; V: TRBV18; CDR3: CASSPTQELNTEAFF; DNA: TGTGCCAGCTCACCTACTCAGGAACTGAACACTGAAGCTTTCTTT
D: -; size: -; J: TRBJ2-4; V: TRBV11-2; CDR3: CASRHEYERLAKNIQYF; DNA: TGTGCCAGCAGGCACGAATATGAGAGACTAGCCAAAAACATTCAGTACTTC
D: -; size: -; J: TRBJ2-1; V: TRBV9; CDR3: CASSVAEGLEQFF; DNA: TGTGCCAGCAGCGTAGCTGAGGGGCTTGAGCAGTTCTTC
D: TRBD2; size: few; J: TRBJ2-5; V: TRBV6-5; CDR3: CASSSLGTSGQETQYF; DNA: TGTGCCAGCAGTTCGCTCGGGACTAGCGGCCAAGAGACCCAGTACTTC
D: -; size: -; J: TRBJ2-1; V: TRBV7-3; CDR3: CASSLTTARGEQFF; DNA: TGTGCCAGCAGCTTAACGACGGCCCGTGGTGAGCAGTTCTTC
D: -; size: -; J: TRBJ1-2; V: TRBV5-1; CDR3: CASSLDSTGYGYTF; DNA: TGCGCCAGCAGTTTGGACAGTACTGGATATGGCTACACCTTC
D: TRBD1; size: -; J: TRBJ2-7; V: TRBV6-5; CDR3: CASRGTGTSSYEQYF; DNA: TGTGCCAGCAGGGGGACAGGTACGAGCTCCTACGAGCAGTACTTC
D: -; size: -; J: TRBJ1-5; V: TRBV19; CDR3: CASRLSNQPQHF; DNA: TGTGCCAGTCGGTTGAGCAATCAGCCCCAGCATTTT
D: TRBD2; size: -; J: TRBJ2-1; V: TRBV28; CDR3: CASSLLAGRNEQFF; DNA: TGTGCCAGCAGTTTACTAGCGGGTCGCAATGAGCAGTTCTTC
D: TRBD2; size: -; J: TRBJ2-1; V: TRBV30; CDR3: CAWTLNSGNYNEQFF; DNA: TGTGCCTGGACCCTTAATAGCGGGAACTACAATGAGCAGTTCTTC